A single sample gave rise to the 28 T cell receptor beta chains below, sequenced in a study of blood T cell repertoires in COVID-19. Sequencing used immunoSEQ multiplex PCR; TCRdb keeps in-frame clones, though not all of them. The repertoire includes 130,000 or so clones, 80% to 90% of them detected once, and more than 2% sits in the top ten. Sequencing was performed on peripheral blood. The receptors were gathered from a woman aged 50 to 60 with acute or convalescent COVID-19.

The V call is TRBV5-1, the J call TRBJ2-7; TRBD2 matches 12 bases. The germline gives CDR1 SGHRS, CDR2 YFSETQ. V lost 0 bases to trimming and J lost 2 bases; unmatched junction nucleotides: 6. This CDR3 has 17 residues. CDR3 protein: CASSLEPLAGGAYEQYF. In DNA form, the CDR3 reads TGCGCCAGCAGCTTGGAGCCTCTAGCGGGAGGGGCCTACGAGCAGTACTTC. Full variable domain (rest looked up from reference TRBV5-1 and TRBJ2-7): KAGVTQTPRYLIKTRGQQVTLSCSPISGHRSVSWYQQTPGQGLQFLFEYFSETQRNKGNFPGRFSGRQFSNSRSEMNVSTLELGDSALYLCASSLEPLAGGAYEQYFGPGTRLTVT.

The chain is built from TRBV7-2 and TRBJ2-3; 10 bases match TRBD2. The CDR3 sequence is 15 residues long. Germline lookup yields CDR1 SGHTA and CDR2 FQGNSA. Trimming removed 4 bases from V and 5 bases from J; junction bases left unmatched: 6. The CDR3 reads CASSWASGRGDTQYF. The CDR3 bases are TGTGCCAGCAGCTGGGCTAGCGGGAGAGGAGATACGCAGTATTTT.

The chain combines TRBV5-1 with TRBJ2-1, with 8 positions matching TRBD1. There are 16 residues in the CDR3. Per germline, CDR1 SGHRS and CDR2 YFSETQ. V trimming: 3 bases; J trimming: 5 bases; junction bases outside the gene matches: 10. The DNA for the CDR3 is TGCGCCAGCAGCTACCTACGACAGGGGAGCCACAATGAGCAGTTCTTC. Translating it yields CASSYLRQGSHNEQFF.

The chain has TRBV5-4 and TRBJ1-4; possible D gene TRBD1, 5 bases. Between the trimmed V and J ends, which lost 3 bases and 5 bases, there was a span of 11 bases. Germline V gives CDR1 SGHNT, CDR2 YYREEE (reference sequence). The CDR3 sequence is 14 residues long. The CDR3 loop reads CASSWGTNNEKLFF. CDR3 bases: TGTGCCAGCAGCTGGGGCACGAACAATGAAAAACTGTTTTTT.

This clone came up once. V usage is TRBV25-1 and J usage is TRBJ1-4; TRBD1 agrees at 9 bases. J gave up 5 bases and V 6 bases, and 7 bases lay outside the gene matches. The CDR3 is made up of 15 amino acids. CDR1 MGHDK and CDR2 SYGVNS come from the germline V gene. Here the CDR3 DNA reads TGTGCCAGCAGCCCCGGCGGGACAGGGAATGAAAAACTGTTTTTT. Protein product: CASSPGGTGNEKLFF.

The chain carries TRBV7-9 and TRBJ2-7; D call uncertain. CDR3 length: 12 amino acids. Deletions cut 4 bases from V and 2 bases from J, with 6 bases between. Germline CDR1 SEHNR, CDR2 FQNEAQ (reference sequence). The CDR3 loop reads CASSSFPYEQYF. DNA for the CDR3: TGTGCCAGCAGCTCCTTCCCCTACGAGCAGTACTTC.

V is TRBV11-3 and J is TRBJ1-1; D remains ambiguous. The CDR3 has 14 amino acids. V was shortened by 2 bases and J by 1 base, with 8 bases between the two germline ends. Germline V gene lookup returns CDR1 SGHNT and CDR2 YENEEA. The CDR3 is CASSLYEENTEAFF. The DNA for the CDR3 is TGTGCCAGCAGCTTATATGAGGAGAACACTGAAGCTTTCTTT.

V gene TRBV3-1 (or the pseudogene TRBV3-2) combines with J gene TRBJ1-1; no firm D call. Trimming left V 3 bases short and J 1 base short, with 6 bases between. CDR3 length: 13 amino acids. In germline, CDR1 is LGHDT, CDR2 YNNKEL (reference sequence). The CDR3 DNA follows: TGTGCCAGCAGCCATCGACAGAACACTGAAGCTTTCTTT. This gives the protein CASSHRQNTEAFF.

V is TRBV5-1 and J is TRBJ2-3, with TRBD2 as a possible D gene (6 bases). The CDR3 contains 18 residues. The germline gives CDR1 SGHRS, CDR2 YFSETQ. V was clipped by 2 bases and J by 1 base, with 20 bases between them. CDR3 amino acids: CASSFPGRRQYGTDTQYF. CDR3 DNA sequence: TGCGCCAGCAGCTTTCCCGGGAGACGCCAATACGGCACAGATACGCAGTATTTT.

This clone was picked up a small number of times. V and J are TRBV5-4 and TRBJ1-1; 8 bases map to TRBD1. Looked up from germline, CDR1 is SGHNT and CDR2 is YYREEE (reference sequence). The V gene end was trimmed by 4 bases and the J gene end by 8 bases; junction bases not matched to a gene: 7. CDR3 size: 13 residues. In DNA, the CDR3 is TGTGCCAGCAGCACAGGGGGGGTGAGGGAAGCTTTCTTT. This translates into CASSTGGVREAFF.

The CDR3 DNA follows: TGTGCCAGTACCACGACTAGCGGGGTGGATGAGCAGTTCTTC. Protein product: CASTTTSGVDEQFF. This chain connects TRBV19 to TRBJ2-1; TRBD2 matches at 11 bases. The CDR3 is 14 amino acids. Germline trimming cut 7 bases from V and 8 bases from J; bases unmatched to any gene: 7. The germline V gene encodes CDR1 LNHDA and CDR2 SQIVND (reference sequence). Using reference TRBV19 and TRBJ2-1 for the parts outside the CDR3, the full variable domain is DGGITQSPKYLFRKEGQNVTLSCEQNLNHDAMYWYRQDPGQGLRLIYYSQIVNDFQKGDIAEGYSVSREKKESFPLTVTSAQKNPTAFYLCASTTTSGVDEQFFGPGTRLTVL.

The CDR3: CASSLGQVPNSPLHF. CDR3 coding DNA: TGCGCCAGCAGTCTCGGACAGGTTCCGAATTCACCCCTCCACTTT. This chain uses TRBV23-1 with TRBJ1-6, with 7 positions matching TRBD1. TRBV23-1 is assigned to the ORF class and has an uncertain function. This CDR3 spans 15 amino acids. V shed 4 bases, J shed 7 bases, and the junction held 7 bases outside the gene matches.

V usage is TRBV18 and J usage is TRBJ2-7; a weak D match, TRBD1 (6 bases). The germline V gene has CDR1 KGHSH and CDR2 LQKENI. The CDR3 spans 15 residues. V lost 2 bases to trimming and J lost 0 bases, with 11 bases between them. The CDR3 is CASSPGGGLSYEQYF. In DNA, the CDR3 is TGTGCCAGCTCACCAGGGGGCGGGCTCTCCTACGAGCAGTACTTC.

This clone came up once. The gene calls are TRBV28 and TRBJ2-5; D might be TRBD1 (7 bases). Germline V gene data show CDR1 as MDHEN and CDR2 as SYDVKM. V lost 3 bases and J lost 2, with 13 bases in between. The CDR3 sequence is 15 residues long. The CDR3 spells CASSFGGTVQETQYF. The CDR3 region has the DNA TGTGCCAGCAGTTTTGGGGGGACAGTACAAGAGACCCAGTACTTC.

The chain uses TRBV19 and TRBJ1-3; 7 bases match TRBD1. The germline V gene has CDR1 LNHDA and CDR2 SQIVND (reference sequence). This CDR3 region has 15 residues. The trim removed 6 bases at V and 3 bases at J, leaving 8 bases unmatched. The CDR3 nucleotides read TGTGCCAGTAGACCCGTGACAGGGTTTGGAAACACCATATATTTT. Translation gives CASRPVTGFGNTIYF.

The chain couples TRBV30 to TRBJ2-1; D is perhaps TRBD2 (6 bases). Germline loops: CDR1 GTSNPN, CDR2 SVGIG (reference sequence). The CDR3 length is 15 residues. Trimming shortened V by 2 bases and J by 1 base, and 12 bases separated the two germline ends. The CDR3 is CAWSTLRGSYNEQFF. As DNA, the CDR3 is TGTGCCTGGAGTACCTTGCGGGGTTCCTACAATGAGCAGTTCTTC.

This clone appeared a few times. The chain joins TRBV4-1 to TRBJ1-2, with 8 bases fitting TRBD1. Unmatched junction bases numbered 6, after V lost 4 bases and J lost 2 bases. The CDR3 runs 15 residues. Germline V CDR1 and CDR2: MGHRA, YSYEKL. The CDR3 sequence: CASSRTGTENYGYTF. The CDR3, as DNA: TGCGCCAGCAGCCGGACAGGGACTGAGAACTATGGCTACACCTTC.

This clone has only one observation. This rearrangement joins TRBV5-1 to TRBJ2-4; a possible D gene is TRBD2 (8 bases). There are 15 residues in the CDR3. Trimming removed 0 bases at V and 8 bases at J, with 15 bases between. CDR1 is SGHRS and CDR2 is YFSETQ in the germline V gene. The CDR3 spells CASSLGTSRGDIQYF. In DNA form, the CDR3 reads TGCGCCAGCAGCTTGGGGACTAGCAGGGGGGACATTCAGTACTTC.

This clone was found once. The chain recombines TRBV3-1 (or the pseudogene TRBV3-2) with TRBJ1-1, with no clear D. The V end was cut by 5 bases, the J end by 7 bases, with 14 bases between. The CDR3 spans 13 residues. Germline V gene lookup returns CDR1 LGHDT and CDR2 YNNKEL (reference sequence). CDR3 DNA sequence: TGTGCCAGCAGCACCCTTTTTGGCCTTGAAGCTTTCTTT. The encoded protein is CASSTLFGLEAFF.

The chain recombines TRBV12-3 or TRBV12-4 with TRBJ2-2; perhaps TRBD2 as D (7 bases). Trimming removed 5 bases at V and 7 bases at J, with 11 bases between. CDR3 length: 13 amino acids. Here the CDR3 reads CASSAGALGELFF. Written as DNA, the CDR3 is TGTGCCAGCAGTGCGGGGGCCCTCGGGGAGCTGTTTTTT.

V is TRBV7-6 and J is TRBJ2-1; 9 bases agree with TRBD2. The CDR3 is 17 residues long. Looked up from germline, CDR1 is SGHVS and CDR2 is FNYEAQ. Trimming at V came to 3 bases and at J to 6 bases, leaving 12 bases not matched to a gene. The CDR3 nucleotides read TGTGCCAGCAGCTTTCTGGCGGGAGGGCCGATCGGCAATGAGCAGTTCTTC. Translated: CASSFLAGGPIGNEQFF.

The chain has TRBV27 and TRBJ2-6; D is uncertain. The germline V gene encodes CDR1 MNHEY and CDR2 SMNVEV (reference sequence). The ends were cut back, 5 bases at V and 0 bases at J, with 11 bases in the middle. This CDR3 has 16 amino acids. For the CDR3, the DNA is TGTGCCAGCAGTCGACTGACCCTCTCTGGGGCCAACGTCCTGACTTTC. This sequence encodes CASSRLTLSGANVLTF.

The V gene is TRBV30, the J gene TRBJ1-6, with D perhaps matching TRBD1 (5 bases). CDR3 length equals 14 residues. Germline values: CDR1 GTSNPN, CDR2 SVGIG (reference sequence). Trimming took off 5 bases at V and 7 bases at J, with 15 bases between the two ends. CDR3 DNA sequence: TGTGCCTGGTTAAGTGGGACTGGGAATTCACCCCTCCACTTT. As protein: CAWLSGTGNSPLHF.

The gene calls are TRBV5-1 and TRBJ1-3; 10 nucleotides align to TRBD1. V lost 4 bases to trimming and J lost 7 bases; unmatched junction nucleotides: 8. The CDR3 totals 15 residues. Germline CDR1 SGHRS, CDR2 YFSETQ. The CDR3, as DNA: TGCGCCAGCAGCGACCGACAGGGGGCAGGGAACACCATATATTTT. Protein: CASSDRQGAGNTIYF.

The rearrangement links TRBV7-9 to TRBJ1-3; no firm D call. V was shortened by 1 base and J by 7 bases, with 17 bases between the two germline ends. This CDR3 spans 16 amino acids. In germline, CDR1 is SEHNR, CDR2 FQNEAQ (reference sequence). The CDR3 coding sequence is TGTGCCAGCAGCTTAGACGGCGGCTCTATTAGGAACACCATATATTTT. Its protein product is CASSLDGGSIRNTIYF. The full variable domain, rest sourced from reference TRBV7-9 and TRBJ1-3, is DTGVSQNPRHKITKRGQNVTFRCDPISEHNRLYWYRQTLGQGPEFLTYFQNEAQLEKSRLLSDRFSAERPKGSFSTLEIQRTEQGDSAMYLCASSLDGGSIRNTIYFGEGSWLTVV.

The gene calls are TRBV18 and TRBJ2-5; 12 bases align to TRBD2. Germline V lookup: CDR1 KGHSH, CDR2 LQKENI. CDR3 length equals 18 residues. V lost 3 bases, J lost 5 bases, and 13 bases stayed unmatched. CDR3: CASSPYRGGLAGPETQYF. CDR3 coding DNA: TGTGCCAGCTCACCGTATAGGGGCGGACTAGCGGGACCGGAGACCCAGTACTTC.

This chain uses TRBV7-2 with TRBJ1-3; the match to TRBD1 covers 8 bases. CDR1 and CDR2 (germline): SGHTA, FQGNSA. This CDR3 region has 16 residues. V gave up 2 bases and J gave up 0 bases; unmatched junction bases: 3. In DNA, the CDR3 is TGTGCCAGCAGCTTACACAGGGGGGTCTCTGGAAACACCATATATTTT. This gives the protein CASSLHRGVSGNTIYF.

The rearrangement joins TRBV5-6 to TRBJ1-2; D ambiguous. Looked up from germline, CDR1 is SGHDT and CDR2 is YYEEEE. With 3 bases removed from V and 0 bases from J, the gap between germline ends came to 6 bases. This CDR3 spans 13 amino acids. The CDR3, as DNA: TGTGCCAGCAGCTCAACTACTAACTATGGCTACACCTTC. Its translation: CASSSTTNYGYTF. Looking up the rest from reference TRBV5-6 and TRBJ1-2 gives the full variable domain: DAGVTQSPTHLIKTRGQQVTLRCSPKSGHDTVSWYQQALGQGPQFIFQYYEEEERQRGNFPDRFSGHQFPNYSSELNVNALLLGDSALYLCASSSTTNYGYTFGSGTRLTVV.